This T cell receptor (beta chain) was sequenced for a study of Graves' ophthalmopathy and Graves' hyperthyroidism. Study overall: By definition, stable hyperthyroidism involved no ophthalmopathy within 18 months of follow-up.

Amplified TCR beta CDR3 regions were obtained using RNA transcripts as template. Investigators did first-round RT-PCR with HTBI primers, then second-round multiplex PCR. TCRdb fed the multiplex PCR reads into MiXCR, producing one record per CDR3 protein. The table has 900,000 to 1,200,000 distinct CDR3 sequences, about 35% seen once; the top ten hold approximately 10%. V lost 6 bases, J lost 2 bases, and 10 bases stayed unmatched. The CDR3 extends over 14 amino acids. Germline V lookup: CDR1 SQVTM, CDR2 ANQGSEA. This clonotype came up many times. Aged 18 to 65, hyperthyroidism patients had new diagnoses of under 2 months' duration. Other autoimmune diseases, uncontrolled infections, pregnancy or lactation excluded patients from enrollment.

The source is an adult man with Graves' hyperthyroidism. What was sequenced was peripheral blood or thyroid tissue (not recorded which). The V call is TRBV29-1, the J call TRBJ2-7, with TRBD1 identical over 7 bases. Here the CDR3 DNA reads TGCAGCGTCGAGAAGGGGGCGCCGACCTACGAGCAGTACTTC. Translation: CSVEKGAPTYEQYF.